This record covers a single T cell receptor (beta chain). Original handling: Nucleated cell counts were estimated from reference gene primer amplification. Generated by immunoSEQ multiplex PCR, the TCRdb table keeps only in-frame clones and is missing some. V, J and clone size were drawn from that table, and D and trimming were deduced from the DNA. The sample records roughly 140,000 clones, around 80% being singletons. Participant reports of clinical history set cohort assignment. Unmatched junction bases numbered 7, after V lost 9 bases and J lost 3 bases. Per germline, CDR1 LNHDA and CDR2 SQIVND (reference sequence). The CDR3 sequence is 14 residues long. This specimen comes from a study of blood T cell repertoires in COVID-19. Study-wide background: Both acute and convalescent COVID-19 samples were obtained from the United States, Italy and Spain.

The source of this sequence is a man aged 50 or older who had recovered from COVID-19. Sequenced input: PBMCs or T cells enriched from blood (not recorded which). The chain joins TRBV19 to TRBJ1-4; 7 bases fit TRBD1. The CDR3 spells CASSRQGPNEKLFF. In nucleotides, the CDR3 is TGTGCCAGCTCCCGACAGGGCCCTAATGAAAAACTGTTTTTT.